The rows below give T cell receptor beta chains drawn from one sample of a study of blood T cell repertoires in COVID-19. Method: immunoSEQ multiplex PCR; TCRdb's copy keeps in-frame clones and lacks some. The sample includes roughly 200,000 clones, 85% to 90% of them seen just once. The sample taken for sequencing was PBMCs or T cells enriched from blood (not recorded which). These receptors all stem from a man aged 25-45 years who had recovered from COVID-19. Both conserved end residues are part of each CDR3. The D gene is left open where the match is weak. Size values are once, few and many counts, or a class for expanded clones, and some rows have none.

v_call: TRBV2; d_call: TRBD2; clone_size: -; j_call: TRBJ2-1; cdr3_length: 15; cdr3_nt: TGTGCCAGCAGGGTACTAGCGGGGGTTTACAATGAGCAGTTCTTC; cdr3_aa: CASRVLAGVYNEQFF
v_call: TRBV24-1; d_call: -; clone_size: -; j_call: TRBJ2-7; cdr3_length: 13; cdr3_nt: TGTGCCACCAGTGATTTGCAGACCTACGAGCAGTACTTC; cdr3_aa: CATSDLQTYEQYF
v_call: TRBV6-2/TRBV6-3; d_call: -; clone_size: -; j_call: TRBJ2-1; cdr3_length: 14; cdr3_nt: TGTGCCAGCAGTTACTTGGGCAGCTACAATGAGCAGTTCTTC; cdr3_aa: CASSYLGSYNEQFF
v_call: TRBV28; d_call: TRBD1; clone_size: -; j_call: TRBJ1-5; cdr3_length: 15; cdr3_nt: TGTGCCAGCAGTGGGGACAGGGTGAGCAATCAGCCCCAGCATTTT; cdr3_aa: CASSGDRVSNQPQHF
v_call: TRBV30; d_call: -; clone_size: once; j_call: TRBJ1-5; cdr3_length: 13; cdr3_nt: TGTGCCTGGAATAACGTAGAGAATCAGCCCCAGCATTTT; cdr3_aa: CAWNNVENQPQHF
v_call: TRBV28; d_call: -; clone_size: -; j_call: TRBJ1-5; cdr3_length: 15; cdr3_nt: TGTGCCAGCAGACCCCACACAGGGACCAATCAGCCCCAGCATTTT; cdr3_aa: CASRPHTGTNQPQHF
v_call: TRBV4-1; d_call: TRBD1; clone_size: -; j_call: TRBJ1-2; cdr3_length: 16; cdr3_nt: TGCGCCAGCAGCCAAGAACCGGTGGCAGGGGGCTCTGGCTACACCTTC; cdr3_aa: CASSQEPVAGGSGYTF
v_call: TRBV30; d_call: -; clone_size: once; j_call: TRBJ2-1; cdr3_length: 14; cdr3_nt: TGTGCCTGGAGTGTATCATTCAAGAGCGGTGAGCAGTTCTTC; cdr3_aa: CAWSVSFKSGEQFF
v_call: TRBV9; d_call: -; clone_size: -; j_call: TRBJ2-7; cdr3_length: 13; cdr3_nt: TGTGCCAGCAGCCGCGATCCCTCCTACGAGCAGTACTTC; cdr3_aa: CASSRDPSYEQYF
v_call: TRBV10-1; d_call: TRBD2; clone_size: -; j_call: TRBJ2-1; cdr3_length: 15; cdr3_nt: TGCGCCAGCAGTTTTAGCGGGAGAGGTTACAATGAGCAGTTCTTC; cdr3_aa: CASSFSGRGYNEQFF
v_call: TRBV4-1; d_call: -; clone_size: -; j_call: TRBJ2-1; cdr3_length: 15; cdr3_nt: TGCGCCAGCAGCCAAGATCCGGGAGACCTCAATGAGCAGTTCTTC; cdr3_aa: CASSQDPGDLNEQFF
v_call: TRBV5-1; d_call: TRBD1; clone_size: -; j_call: TRBJ1-5; cdr3_length: 14; cdr3_nt: TGCGCCAGCAGCCAAGAAACAGGGGACCAGCCCCAGCATTTT; cdr3_aa: CASSQETGDQPQHF
v_call: TRBV5-5; d_call: -; clone_size: once; j_call: TRBJ2-7; cdr3_length: 13; cdr3_nt: TGTGCCAGCAGCTCAGTTGGCCCCTACGAGCAGTACTTC; cdr3_aa: CASSSVGPYEQYF
v_call: TRBV28; d_call: TRBD1; clone_size: -; j_call: TRBJ1-1; cdr3_length: 15; cdr3_nt: TGTGCCAGCAGACAACAGGGGGCCCTTTCCGCTGAAGCTTTCTTT; cdr3_aa: CASRQQGALSAEAFF
v_call: TRBV27; d_call: TRBD1; clone_size: -; j_call: TRBJ1-5; cdr3_length: 15; cdr3_nt: TGTGCCAGCAGCGCCGGGACAGGGTCAAATCAGCCCCAGCATTTT; cdr3_aa: CASSAGTGSNQPQHF
v_call: TRBV9; d_call: -; clone_size: -; j_call: TRBJ1-1; cdr3_length: 15; cdr3_nt: TGTGCCAGCAGCGTAGGTCCGGGAATGAACACTGAAGCTTTCTTT; cdr3_aa: CASSVGPGMNTEAFF
v_call: TRBV10-2; d_call: TRBD1; clone_size: -; j_call: TRBJ2-4; cdr3_length: 18; cdr3_nt: TGCGCCAGTCGTACCGGGACAGGGGGGGTTCAAACCAAAAACATTCAGTACTTC; cdr3_aa: CASRTGTGGVQTKNIQYF
v_call: TRBV18; d_call: TRBD1; clone_size: -; j_call: TRBJ2-5; cdr3_length: 16; cdr3_nt: TGTGCCAGCTCCCCTTCCAAGGGGGCGACCCAAGAGACCCAGTACTTC; cdr3_aa: CASSPSKGATQETQYF
v_call: TRBV7-9; d_call: -; clone_size: -; j_call: TRBJ1-2; cdr3_length: 16; cdr3_nt: TGTGCCAGCAGCTTAGATCCCTACAGTGACGACTATGGCTACACCTTC; cdr3_aa: CASSLDPYSDDYGYTF
v_call: TRBV6-2/TRBV6-3; d_call: TRBD2; clone_size: -; j_call: TRBJ2-7; cdr3_length: 15; cdr3_nt: TGTGCCAGCAGTTACTCTAGCGGGGGGGCCTACGAGCAGTACTTC; cdr3_aa: CASSYSSGGAYEQYF
v_call: TRBV19; d_call: TRBD2; clone_size: -; j_call: TRBJ2-7; cdr3_length: 19; cdr3_nt: TGTGCCAGTAGTATAGCGTTGGGACTAGCGGGAGGTGAAACCTACGAGCAGTACTTC; cdr3_aa: CASSIALGLAGGETYEQYF
v_call: TRBV19; d_call: TRBD1; clone_size: -; j_call: TRBJ1-5; cdr3_length: 17; cdr3_nt: TGTGCCAGTAGCCAACCTGGACAGGGGTATAGCAATCAGCCCCAGCATTTT; cdr3_aa: CASSQPGQGYSNQPQHF
v_call: TRBV2; d_call: -; clone_size: -; j_call: TRBJ1-6; cdr3_length: 13; cdr3_nt: TGTGCCAGCAGTGGGCAGGGGAATTCACCCCTCCACTTT; cdr3_aa: CASSGQGNSPLHF
v_call: TRBV5-1; d_call: TRBD1; clone_size: -; j_call: TRBJ2-3; cdr3_length: 15; cdr3_nt: TGCGCCAGCAGCTGGACAGGGACCATTTCAGATACGCAGTATTTT; cdr3_aa: CASSWTGTISDTQYF
v_call: TRBV12-3/TRBV12-4; d_call: -; clone_size: once; j_call: TRBJ2-7; cdr3_length: 12; cdr3_nt: TGTGCCAGCAGCAGGGCTTTGGGCGAGCAGTACTTC; cdr3_aa: CASSRALGEQYF
v_call: TRBV12-3/TRBV12-4; d_call: TRBD1; clone_size: few; j_call: TRBJ1-2; cdr3_length: 13; cdr3_nt: TGTGCCAGCAGTGTCGGGACAGGGGTCGGCTACACCTTC; cdr3_aa: CASSVGTGVGYTF
v_call: TRBV6-2/TRBV6-3; d_call: -; clone_size: -; j_call: TRBJ1-1; cdr3_length: 13; cdr3_nt: TGTGCCAGCAGTTGGGGGCAAGGAACTGAAGCTTTCTTT; cdr3_aa: CASSWGQGTEAFF
v_call: TRBV7-9; d_call: TRBD1; clone_size: once; j_call: TRBJ1-4; cdr3_length: 15; cdr3_nt: TGTGCCAGCAGCTTCTGGACAGGGCAGGATGAAAAACTGTTTTTT; cdr3_aa: CASSFWTGQDEKLFF
v_call: TRBV27; d_call: -; clone_size: -; j_call: TRBJ2-6; cdr3_length: 19; cdr3_nt: TGTGCCAGCAGCGCCCCAAAAGGCAGGCCCTCCTCTGGGGCCAACGTCCTGACTTTC; cdr3_aa: CASSAPKGRPSSGANVLTF
v_call: TRBV27; d_call: -; clone_size: -; j_call: TRBJ2-7; cdr3_length: 13; cdr3_nt: TGTGCCAGCAGTTTTCGCAGGGAACACGAGCAGTACTTC; cdr3_aa: CASSFRREHEQYF
v_call: TRBV5-1; d_call: TRBD1; clone_size: -; j_call: TRBJ1-2; cdr3_length: 14; cdr3_nt: TGCGCCAGCAGCTTGGAGACAGGGAACTATGGCTACACCTTC; cdr3_aa: CASSLETGNYGYTF
v_call: TRBV6-5; d_call: -; clone_size: -; j_call: TRBJ2-5; cdr3_length: 15; cdr3_nt: TGTGCCAGCAGTTACTCTTTTAGTTTGAGAGAGACCCAGTACTTC; cdr3_aa: CASSYSFSLRETQYF
v_call: TRBV19; d_call: TRBD1; clone_size: -; j_call: TRBJ1-4; cdr3_length: 16; cdr3_nt: TGTGCCAGGGGACAGGGAAGGAGTGGGCTTAATGAAAAACTGTTTTTT; cdr3_aa: CARGQGRSGLNEKLFF
v_call: TRBV2; d_call: -; clone_size: -; j_call: TRBJ1-5; cdr3_length: 15; cdr3_nt: TGTGCCAGCAGTGAACGAGGGCAGTTGAATCAGCCCCAGCATTTT; cdr3_aa: CASSERGQLNQPQHF
v_call: TRBV9; d_call: -; clone_size: -; j_call: TRBJ2-5; cdr3_length: 13; cdr3_nt: TGTGCCAGCAGCGTAGCTAGAGGCGAGACCCAGTACTTC; cdr3_aa: CASSVARGETQYF
v_call: TRBV28; d_call: -; clone_size: once; j_call: TRBJ1-3; cdr3_length: 16; cdr3_nt: TGTGCCAGCAGTTTGCCGCAGACAGGTCGGGGAAACACCATATATTTT; cdr3_aa: CASSLPQTGRGNTIYF
v_call: TRBV15; d_call: -; clone_size: -; j_call: TRBJ1-5; cdr3_length: 12; cdr3_nt: TGTGCCACCAGCACGGGGAATCAGCCCCAGCATTTT; cdr3_aa: CATSTGNQPQHF